What follows is one T cell receptor (beta chain) and its context. This specimen comes from a study of blood T cell repertoires in COVID-19. Overall study context: There were acute and convalescent COVID-19 samples, and they came from the United States, Italy and Spain. T cells, B-cell-depleted T cells, or PBMCs supplied cDNA or gDNA.

Germline CDR1 SGDLS, CDR2 YYNGEE. The CDR3 totals 14 residues. The V and J ends lost 3 bases and 9 bases, in that order; junction bases with no gene match: 4. As processed by the authors: Amplified reference gene primers provided the basis for estimating nucleated cell counts. Assay used: immunoSEQ multiplex PCR; TCRdb lists only in-frame clones, some missing. V, J and clone size were drawn from that table, and D and trimming were deduced from the DNA. The table records roughly 100,000 clones, 60% to 80% of them present only once. The V call is TRBV9, the J call TRBJ2-1; 12 bases line up with TRBD2. Sequenced sample: peripheral blood. This sequence was found in a man aged 55 to 69 with active or convalescent COVID-19. The CDR3 here is CASSGLAGVPEQFF. CDR3 bases: TGTGCCAGCAGCGGACTAGCGGGAGTTCCTGAGCAGTTCTTC.